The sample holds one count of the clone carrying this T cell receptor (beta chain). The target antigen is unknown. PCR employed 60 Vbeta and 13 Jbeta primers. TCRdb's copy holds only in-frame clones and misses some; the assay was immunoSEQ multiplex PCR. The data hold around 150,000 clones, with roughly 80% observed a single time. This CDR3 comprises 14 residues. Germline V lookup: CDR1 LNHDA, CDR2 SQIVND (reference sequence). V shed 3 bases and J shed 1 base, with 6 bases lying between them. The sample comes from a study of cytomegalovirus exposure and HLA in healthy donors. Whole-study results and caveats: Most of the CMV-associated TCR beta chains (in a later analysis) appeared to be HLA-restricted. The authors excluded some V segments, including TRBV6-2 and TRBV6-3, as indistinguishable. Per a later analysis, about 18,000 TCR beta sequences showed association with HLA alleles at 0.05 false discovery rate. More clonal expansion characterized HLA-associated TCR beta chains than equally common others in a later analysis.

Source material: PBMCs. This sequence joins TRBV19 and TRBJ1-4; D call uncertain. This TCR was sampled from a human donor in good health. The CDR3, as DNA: TGTGCCAGTAGTATTCGGGAAACTAATGAAAAACTGTTTTTT. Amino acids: CASSIRETNEKLFF.